This passage covers 4 T cell receptor beta chains from one sample sequenced in a study of technical replicates of blood from a handful of donors. Profiled with immunoSEQ multiplex PCR; TCRdb holds only in-frame clones, not every one. Of 77,000 or so clones listed, roughly 92% were seen once; the top ten hold about 0.37%. The material sequenced was T cells isolated from PBMCs. The source of these receptors is a human donor in good health.

The chain links TRBV29-1 to TRBJ1-5; no clear D. The germline gives CDR1 SQVTM, CDR2 ANQGSEA. This CDR3 has 14 amino acids. V was cut by 5 bases and J by 0 bases, with 11 bases left in between. Written as DNA, the CDR3 is TGCAGCGTTCGCCAGGATAGTAGCAATCAGCCCCAGCATTTT. Protein product: CSVRQDSSNQPQHF. Drawing the rest from reference TRBV29-1 and TRBJ1-5, the complete variable domain is SAVISQKPSRDICQRGTSLTIQCQVDSQVTMMFWYRQQPGQSLTLIATANQGSEATYESGFVIDKFPISRPNLTFSTLTVSNMSPEDSSIYLCSVRQDSSNQPQHFGDGTRLSIL.

The V call is TRBV7-3, the J call TRBJ1-2; TRBD1 matches 8 bases. The CDR3 sequence is 14 residues long. The V and J ends lost 4 bases and 10 bases, in that order; junction bases with no gene match: 11. In germline, CDR1 is SGHTA, CDR2 FQGTGA. CDR3 coding DNA: TGTGCCAGCAGCTCCAGGACAGGGTTCTTGGCCTACACCTTC. Residues: CASSSRTGFLAYTF.

The CDR3 DNA reads as TGTGCTAGTGGTTTGGCCGGACAGGGGAGCTACACCTTC. As protein: CASGLAGQGSYTF. V and J are TRBV12-5 and TRBJ1-2, with 9 bases identical to TRBD1. The ends lost 1 base at V and 9 bases at J; junction bases unmatched: 3. CDR3 length: 13 residues. Germline V lookup: CDR1 LGHNT, CDR2 FRNRAP.

This sequence joins TRBV4-2 and TRBJ2-7; a possible D gene is TRBD2 (6 bases). CDR1 and CDR2 (germline): LGHNA, YNFKEQ. The CDR3 contains 16 residues. V was cut by 3 bases and J by 3 bases, with 18 bases left in between. This chain's CDR3 is CASSHPGTGERYEQYF. The DNA for the CDR3 is TGTGCCAGCAGCCACCCCGGGACGGGGGAACGCTACGAGCAGTACTTC.